This TCR beta chain was obtained from a study of regulatory T cells in long-lasting Graves disease. Study observations and caveats: Rather than thyroid tissue, only peripheral blood underwent study.

The CDR3 loop spans 12 amino acids. Per the germline V gene, CDR1 is MNHNS and CDR2 is SASEGT. Time point in this sample: newly diagnosed GD, antithyroid drugs for less than 3 months. The TCR library was made from RNA that had been extracted from PBMCs in TRIzol. On this clonotype: The antigen is unknown.

For TCR beta, libraries came from iRepertoire HTBI primers and Arm-PCR of CDR3 regions. TCRdb reprocessed the multiplex PCR reads with MiXCR, giving one entry per CDR3 protein. Among hundreds of thousands of distinct CDR3 sequences listed, around 15% were seen once. Separately, the same data were catalogued under a study of T cells in Graves' hyperthyroidism and ophthalmopathy.

The chain combines TRBV6-1 with TRBJ2-1; a weak D match, TRBD2 (6 bases). The J call is doubtful: the DNA matches TRBJ2-5 better. The clonotype originates from a man between 18 and 35 years old with Graves disease. The sequences come from peripheral blood mononuclear cells (PBMCs), collected at new diagnosis, from a patient treated with antithyroid drugs. CDR3 nucleotide sequence: TGTGCCAGCAGGGGAGCGGGAGAGACCCAGTACTTC. Protein: CASRGAGETQYF.